This T cell receptor (beta chain) originates from a study of identical twins. Notes on the study in general: The authors drew conclusions from cross-sectional statistical analysis rather than following the same donors. Partly confounded zero-insertion analyses could result from invariant MAIT and iNKT cells.

TCRdb reanalysed the 5' RACE reads using MiXCR and keeps one entry per CDR3 protein. Here the sample spans under 800,000 distinct CDR3 sequences, roughly 20% being singletons. On this clonotype itself: Antigen: not known. Given the absence of the conserved phenylalanine or tryptophan at the CDR3 end, a read error is likely.

Per germline, CDR1 SGDLS and CDR2 YYNGEE. J gave up 4 bases and V 0 bases, and 7 bases lay outside the gene matches. The CDR3 contains 16 residues. The same specimen was also included in a second study, on T cells expressing NK-cell markers. That source notes: HCMV serostatus: most of the eight sequenced donors positive, one negative. HCMV specificity of the expanded NKG2C+ T cell clones stayed unclear.

The chain employs TRBV9 and TRBJ1-1, with 9 nucleotides matching TRBD1. Source material: PBMCs. The TCR was taken from a young woman in good health. As DNA, the CDR3 is TGTGCCAGCAGCGTAGATACAGGGGGCGGAGGCACTGAAGCTTTCATT. The encoded protein is CASSVDTGGGGTEAFI.